This TCR beta chain originates from a study of cytomegalovirus exposure and HLA in healthy donors. The PCR contained 60 Vbeta and 13 Jbeta primers. Repertoires were generated with immunoSEQ multiplex PCR, while TCRdb's copy carries only in-frame clones and drops some. The data hold fewer than 200,000 clones, with 85% observed a single time. This CDR3 is built from 14 residues. V dropped 5 bases and J dropped 4 bases, with 15 bases sitting between them. Germline assignment: CDR1 SGHAT and CDR2 FQNNGV. The sequence derives from a man younger than 35 in good health and CMV-seropositive. The chain has TRBV11-2 and TRBJ2-7; TRBD1 might be the D (6 bases). The sequenced sample consisted of PBMCs. The CDR3 region has the DNA TGTGCCAGCAGCGACGGGACAAGAACTTACGAGCAGTACTTC. The encoded protein is CASSDGTRTYEQYF. Full variable domain (missing parts from reference TRBV11-2 and TRBJ2-7): EAGVAQSPRYKIIEKRQSVAFWCNPISGHATLYWYQQILGQGPKLLIQFQNNGVVDDSQLPKDRFSAERLKGVDSTLKIQPAKLEDSAVYLCASSDGTRTYEQYFGPGTRLTVT.